Shown below are 7 T cell receptor beta chains from a single sample sequenced in a study of blood T cell repertoires in COVID-19 (dated by TCRdb to the early 2020s). The protocol used for the library was the immunoSEQ multiplex PCR assay. TCRdb carries this immuneACCESS record with in-frame sequences only. Its versions omit some clonotypes, under half of them owing to an unresolved V gene in the studies checked, with the rest unexplained. This sample has about 80,000 clones in its table, and about 80% of those were observed once. The ten biggest clones cover about 5.7% of the sample. Specimen: peripheral blood. These receptor sequences come from a man between 50 and 59 years old with active or convalescent COVID-19.

The sample holds one count of this clone. The chain combines TRBV6-2 or TRBV6-3 with TRBJ2-3, with D unclear. The CDR3 runs to 14 residues. Germline loops: CDR1 MNHEY, CDR2 SVGEGT. Deletions cut 0 bases from V and 4 bases from J, with 8 bases between. CDR3 sequence (DNA): TGTGCCAGCAGTTACTCGTCTTCGGCAGATACGCAGTATTTT. It specifies CASSYSSSADTQYF.

The V call is TRBV10-3, the J call TRBJ1-2, with 10 bases that match TRBD1. Trimming took 7 bases from V and 10 from J; bases not matched to a gene: 9. The CDR3 has 13 amino acids. The germline CDR1 and CDR2 sequences are ENHRY and SYGVKD. The CDR3 spells CAITGTGAPDYTF. The CDR3 DNA reads TGTGCCATCACCGGGACAGGGGCGCCGGACTACACCTTC.

The chain employs TRBV10-2 and TRBJ2-7, with a tentative D call TRBD1 (5 bases). Per germline, CDR1 WSHSY and CDR2 SAAADI. Trimming left V 6 bases short and J 2 bases short, with 14 bases between. The CDR3 sequence is 14 residues long. CDR3 sequence (DNA): TGCGCCAGCAGCCCAGGGATAGGGCCCTACGAGCAGTACTTC. Residues: CASSPGIGPYEQYF.

The gene calls are TRBV2 and TRBJ2-3, with D perhaps matching TRBD2 (5 bases). CDR1 and CDR2 (germline): SNHLY, FYNNEI. There are 16 residues in the CDR3. V gave up 4 bases and J gave up 1 base, with 15 bases separating them. This chain's CDR3 is CASSAVVLAGTDTQYF. CDR3 bases: TGTGCCAGCAGTGCCGTGGTCCTAGCAGGCACAGATACGCAGTATTTT.

The chain couples TRBV5-1 to TRBJ1-2; 9 nucleotides match TRBD1. With 4 bases clipped from V and 7 bases from J, the junction kept 8 bases outside the gene matches. Germline V gene data show CDR1 as SGHRS and CDR2 as YFSETQ. The CDR3 totals 14 residues. The CDR3 here is CASSVDRGDGGYTF. CDR3 sequence (DNA): TGCGCCAGCAGCGTAGACAGGGGGGATGGTGGCTACACCTTC. The variable domain in full, with the rest retrieved from reference TRBV5-1 and TRBJ1-2, is KAGVTQTPRYLIKTRGQQVTLSCSPISGHRSVSWYQQTPGQGLQFLFEYFSETQRNKGNFPGRFSGRQFSNSRSEMNVSTLELGDSALYLCASSVDRGDGGYTFGSGTRLTVV.

This clone was seen a handful of times. The rearrangement uses TRBV6-5 and TRBJ2-3; TRBD2 agrees at 12 bases. J gave up 5 bases and V 5 bases, and 2 bases lay outside the gene matches. CDR3 length: 14 residues. The germline CDR1 and CDR2 sequences are MNHEY and SVGAGI. The CDR3 is CASSILAGGDTQYF. CDR3 coding DNA: TGTGCCAGCAGTATACTAGCGGGGGGAGATACGCAGTATTTT.

This chain links TRBV30 with TRBJ1-2; no definite D call. This CDR3 has 13 amino acids. Germline-derived CDR1 and CDR2 are GTSNPN and SVGIG (reference sequence). Trimming left V 6 bases short and J 4 bases short, with 15 bases between. CDR3 amino acids: CACRDTSGYGYTF. The DNA for the CDR3 is TGTGCCTGCCGGGATACCTCAGGCTATGGCTACACCTTC.